This TCR beta chain was documented in a study of T cell responses to AZD1222 COVID-19 vaccine. Study in general: Second-dose schedules of about 4 or about 12 weeks were combined. Study outcomes and limitations: Receipt of two AZD1222 doses was followed by a rise in Spike-specific TCR breadth and depth.

Measured with immunoSEQ multiplex PCR; TCRdb has only the in-frame clones, and not every one. The top ten hold 40% to 65% of the sample, which has over 40,000 clones, 65% to 85% seen once. Points on this clone: Antigen: not known.

The sequence came from an adult in good health. The input for sequencing was peripheral blood, taken on day 0 of AZD1222 vaccination.

The CDR3 DNA reads as TGTGCCAGCAGCTTACAGGTTGGGGAAAAACTGTTTTTT. The encoded protein is CASSLQVGEKLFF. The V call is TRBV5-5, the J call TRBJ1-4; tentative D call: TRBD1 (5 bases). The CDR3 length is 13 residues. Germline V CDR1 and CDR2: SGHKS, YYEKEE (reference sequence). Trimming removed 2 bases from V and 8 bases from J, with 10 bases in between. The whole variable domain, filled in from reference TRBV5-5 and TRBJ1-4, reads DAGVTQSPTHLIKTRGQQVTLRCSPISGHKSVSWYQQVLGQGPQFIFQYYEKEERGRGNFPDRFSARQFPNYSSELNVNALLLGDSALYLCASSLQVGEKLFFGSGTQLSVL.